A selection of T cell receptor beta chains follows, all from one sample in a study of early T cells in non-severe SARS-CoV-2 infection. TCRdb passed the 5' RACE reads through MiXCR, listing each CDR3 protein once. Among over 50,000 distinct CDR3 sequences listed, roughly a tenth were seen once. Input material: whole blood. Every receptor here comes from an adult who was a healthcare worker with PCR-confirmed SARS-CoV-2 infection or an uninfected control (not recorded which). Each CDR3 is given with its conserved first and last residue. Each record gives: clone size, V gene, J gene, D gene, CDR3 protein, CDR3 DNA. A D gene is named only where the DNA matches it firmly. Clone size is stated in some rows and not others, as once, few, many or a class when expanded.

size: .
V: TRBV5-8
J: TRBJ1-2
D: .
CDR3: CASSFRIDGYTF
DNA: TGTGCCAGCAGCTTCAGAATTGATGGCTACACCTTC

size: many
V: TRBV12-3/TRBV12-4
J: TRBJ1-2
D: .
CDR3: CASSFRGVNGYTF
DNA: TGTGCCAGCAGTTTTAGGGGGGTGAATGGCTACACCTTC

size: .
V: TRBV20-1
J: TRBJ1-4
D: TRBD1
CDR3: CSASQGANEKLFF
DNA: TGCAGTGCTAGTCAGGGGGCTAATGAAAAACTGTTTTTT

size: .
V: TRBV9
J: TRBJ2-3
D: TRBD1
CDR3: CASSVETGGFADTQYF
DNA: TGTGCCAGCAGCGTAGAGACAGGGGGCTTCGCAGATACGCAGTATTTT

size: many
V: TRBV5-5
J: TRBJ1-4
D: .
CDR3: CASNGATNEKLFF
DNA: TGTGCCAGCAATGGAGCAACTAATGAAAAACTGTTTTTT

size: .
V: TRBV5-8
J: TRBJ1-2
D: .
CDR3: CASSAGVRYGYTF
DNA: TGTGCCAGCAGCGCCGGGGTACGGTATGGCTACACCTTC

size: many
V: TRBV24-1
J: TRBJ2-3
D: TRBD2
CDR3: CATSDSKAGIGVKPYF
DNA: TGTGCCACCAGTGATTCGAAAGCGGGAATCGGAGTCAAACCGTATTTT

size: many
V: TRBV14
J: TRBJ2-3
D: .
CDR3: CASSQDLAGNTQYF
DNA: TGTGCCAGCAGCCAAGATTTGGCGGGGAATACGCAGTATTTT

size: few
V: TRBV11-2
J: TRBJ2-3
D: TRBD1
CDR3: CASSFEGTGGTDTQYF
DNA: TGTGCCAGCAGCTTTGAAGGGACAGGGGGCACAGATACGCAGTATTTT

size: many
V: TRBV6-1
J: TRBJ2-3
D: TRBD1
CDR3: CASSEGTGLSTDTQYF
DNA: TGTGCCAGCAGTGAAGGGACAGGGTTATCCACAGATACGCAGTATTTT

size: few
V: TRBV10-3
J: TRBJ2-7
D: TRBD1
CDR3: CAISDPTGVEQYF
DNA: TGTGCCATCAGTGACCCGACAGGGGTCGAGCAGTACTTC

size: few
V: TRBV10-2
J: TRBJ1-2
D: TRBD1
CDR3: CASTPWEGGRGGYTF
DNA: TGCGCCAGCACCCCATGGGAAGGGGGCAGGGGTGGCTACACCTTC

size: few
V: TRBV7-2
J: TRBJ2-3
D: .
CDR3: CASSSLADLTDTQYF
DNA: TGTGCCAGCAGCTCGTTAGCGGACCTCACAGATACGCAGTATTTT

size: many
V: TRBV12-3/TRBV12-4
J: TRBJ2-1
D: .
CDR3: CASSRRTNEQFF
DNA: TGTGCCAGCAGCCGACGCACCAACGAGCAGTTCTTC

size: many
V: TRBV6-1
J: TRBJ1-4
D: TRBD1
CDR3: CASTADRAAREKLFF
DNA: TGTGCCAGCACCGCGGACAGGGCGGCCCGGGAAAAACTGTTTTTT

size: many
V: TRBV12-3/TRBV12-4
J: TRBJ1-5
D: .
CDR3: CASSLGGKVQPQHF
DNA: TGTGCCAGCAGTTTAGGGGGGAAGGTTCAGCCCCAGCATTTT

size: many
V: TRBV7-2
J: TRBJ2-5
D: .
CDR3: CASSLQTGQETQYF
DNA: TGTGCCAGCAGCTTACAAACAGGCCAAGAGACCCAGTACTTC

size: many
V: TRBV2
J: TRBJ2-1
D: .
CDR3: CASSARGGGLDEQFF
DNA: TGTGCCAGCAGTGCACGCGGAGGGGGCCTGGATGAGCAGTTCTTC

size: few
V: TRBV2
J: TRBJ2-4
D: .
CDR3: CASGGTHGAKNIQYF
DNA: TGTGCCAGCGGGGGGACACATGGGGCCAAAAACATTCAGTACTTC

size: many
V: TRBV14
J: TRBJ1-3
D: TRBD1
CDR3: CASSLRQGFSGNTIYF
DNA: TGTGCCAGCAGCTTACGACAGGGGTTCTCCGGAAACACCATATATTTT

size: few
V: TRBV3-1
J: TRBJ2-5
D: .
CDR3: CASVGRTSHGETQYF
DNA: TGTGCCAGCGTGGGGAGGACCTCCCATGGGGAGACCCAGTACTTC

size: few
V: TRBV3-1
J: TRBJ1-2
D: .
CDR3: CASSREQGTANYGYTF
DNA: TGTGCCAGCAGCCGGGAACAGGGTACAGCTAACTATGGCTACACCTTC

size: few
V: TRBV6-5
J: TRBJ1-2
D: .
CDR3: CASRLGQLNYGYTF
DNA: TGTGCCAGCAGACTAGGACAGCTTAACTATGGCTACACCTTC

size: .
V: TRBV30
J: TRBJ1-2
D: .
CDR3: CAWSGHAPNYGYTF
DNA: TGTGCCTGGAGTGGACACGCACCTAACTATGGCTACACCTTC

size: .
V: TRBV29-1
J: TRBJ1-2
D: .
CDR3: CSVEGGLRGYTF
DNA: TGCAGCGTTGAAGGGGGGTTGCGAGGCTACACCTTC

size: .
V: TRBV3-1
J: TRBJ2-1
D: .
CDR3: CASSQGSGGLLYNEQFF
DNA: TGTGCCAGCAGCCAAGGATCCGGGGGGCTGTTGTACAATGAGCAGTTCTTC

size: .
V: TRBV7-3
J: TRBJ2-2
D: .
CDR3: CASSLIPGPETNTGELFF
DNA: TGTGCCAGCAGCCTAATACCGGGACCCGAAACAAACACCGGGGAGCTGTTTTTT

size: few
V: TRBV2
J: TRBJ2-3
D: .
CDR3: CASRTGRMADTQYF
DNA: TGTGCCAGCAGGACGGGGAGGATGGCAGATACGCAGTATTTT

size: .
V: TRBV10-3
J: TRBJ2-5
D: TRBD2
CDR3: CAISDPASGYQETQYF
DNA: TGTGCCATCAGTGATCCGGCTAGCGGATATCAAGAGACCCAGTACTTC

size: many
V: TRBV10-3
J: TRBJ2-3
D: TRBD2
CDR3: CAIRDLAGGSVTDTQYF
DNA: TGTGCCATCAGGGATCTAGCGGGGGGGTCCGTTACAGATACGCAGTATTTT